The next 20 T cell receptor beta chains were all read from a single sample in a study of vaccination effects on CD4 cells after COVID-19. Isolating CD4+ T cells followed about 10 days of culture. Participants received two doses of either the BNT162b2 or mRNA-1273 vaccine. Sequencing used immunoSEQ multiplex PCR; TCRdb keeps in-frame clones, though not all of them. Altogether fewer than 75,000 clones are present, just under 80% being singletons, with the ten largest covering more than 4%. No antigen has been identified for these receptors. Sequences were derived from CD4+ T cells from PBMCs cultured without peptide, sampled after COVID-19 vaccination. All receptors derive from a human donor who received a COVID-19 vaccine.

CDR3 amino acids: CASSLALRGGRGSEQYF. The CDR3 DNA reads as TGTGCCAGCAGTTTAGCGTTGCGGGGGGGCAGGGGTTCCGAGCAGTACTTC. The chain uses TRBV27 and TRBJ2-7; 9 bases are a match to TRBD2. Unmatched junction bases numbered 14, after V lost 2 bases and J lost 6 bases. CDR3 length equals 17 residues. Germline-derived CDR1 and CDR2 are MNHEY and SMNVEV (reference sequence).

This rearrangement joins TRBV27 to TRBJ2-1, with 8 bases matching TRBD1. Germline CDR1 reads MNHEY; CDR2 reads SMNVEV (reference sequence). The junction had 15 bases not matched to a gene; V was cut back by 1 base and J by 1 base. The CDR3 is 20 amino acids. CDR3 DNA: TGTGCCAGCAGTTTATTCACCCGACAGGGGTTCTTGGAGTCCTACAATGAGCAGTTCTTC. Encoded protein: CASSLFTRQGFLESYNEQFF.

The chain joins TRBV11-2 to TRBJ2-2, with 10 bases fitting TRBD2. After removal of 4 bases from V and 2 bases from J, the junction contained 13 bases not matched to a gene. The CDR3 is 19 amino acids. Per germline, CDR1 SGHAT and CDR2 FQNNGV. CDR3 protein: CASSSTRVLAGANTGELFF. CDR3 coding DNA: TGTGCCAGCAGCTCCACCCGGGTCCTAGCGGGGGCTAACACCGGGGAGCTGTTTTTT.

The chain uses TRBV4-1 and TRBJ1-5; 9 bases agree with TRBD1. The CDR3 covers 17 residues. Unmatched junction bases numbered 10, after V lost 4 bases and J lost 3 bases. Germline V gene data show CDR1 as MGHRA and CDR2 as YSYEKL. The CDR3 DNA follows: TGCGCCAGCAGCCTAGCGACAGGGGGTCCTAACAATCAGCCCCAGCATTTT. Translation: CASSLATGGPNNQPQHF.

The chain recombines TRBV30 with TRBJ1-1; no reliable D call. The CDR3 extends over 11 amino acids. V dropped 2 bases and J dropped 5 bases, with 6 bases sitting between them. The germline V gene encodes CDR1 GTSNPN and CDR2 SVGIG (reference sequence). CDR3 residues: CAWSPRTEAFF. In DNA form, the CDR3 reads TGTGCCTGGAGTCCCAGGACTGAAGCTTTCTTT.

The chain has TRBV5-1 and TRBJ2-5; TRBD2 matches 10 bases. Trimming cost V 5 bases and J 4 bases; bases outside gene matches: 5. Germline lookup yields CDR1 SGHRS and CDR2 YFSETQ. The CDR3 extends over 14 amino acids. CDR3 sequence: CASRLAGLGETQYF. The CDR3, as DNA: TGCGCCAGCAGACTAGCGGGGCTTGGAGAGACCCAGTACTTC.

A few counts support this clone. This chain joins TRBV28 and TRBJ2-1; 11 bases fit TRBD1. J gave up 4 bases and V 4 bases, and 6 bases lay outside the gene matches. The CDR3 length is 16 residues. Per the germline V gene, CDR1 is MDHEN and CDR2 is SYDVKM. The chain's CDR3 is CASSSPDRGPYNEQFF. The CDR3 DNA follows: TGTGCCAGCAGTTCCCCGGACAGGGGGCCTTACAATGAGCAGTTCTTC.

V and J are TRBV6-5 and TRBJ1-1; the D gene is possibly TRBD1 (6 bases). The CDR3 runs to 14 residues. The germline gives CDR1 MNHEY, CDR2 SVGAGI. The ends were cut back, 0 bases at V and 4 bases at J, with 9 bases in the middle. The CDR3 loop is CASSYSRGSTEAFF. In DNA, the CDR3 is TGTGCCAGCAGTTACTCGAGGGGGAGCACTGAAGCTTTCTTT.

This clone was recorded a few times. This CDR3 is CASSWAGGSYGYTF. The CDR3 DNA is TGTGCCAGCAGTTGGGCAGGGGGGAGCTATGGCTACACCTTC. The chain uses TRBV6-2 or TRBV6-3 and TRBJ1-2, with TRBD1 matching over 7 bases. V lost 4 bases and J lost 4; bases outside the gene matches: 6. This CDR3 region has 14 residues. Germline V gene sequence: CDR1 MNHEY, CDR2 SVGEGT.

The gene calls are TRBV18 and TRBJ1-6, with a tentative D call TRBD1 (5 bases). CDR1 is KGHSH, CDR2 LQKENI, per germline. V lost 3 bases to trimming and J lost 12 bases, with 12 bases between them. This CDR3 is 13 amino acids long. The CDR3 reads CASSPQRTRPLHF. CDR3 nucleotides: TGTGCCAGCTCACCTCAAAGGACACGACCCCTCCACTTT.

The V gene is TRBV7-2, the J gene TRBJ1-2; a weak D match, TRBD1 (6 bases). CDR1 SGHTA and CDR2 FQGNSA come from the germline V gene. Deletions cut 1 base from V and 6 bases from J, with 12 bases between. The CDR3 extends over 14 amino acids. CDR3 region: CASSLERGPDGYTF. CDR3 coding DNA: TGTGCCAGCAGCTTAGAACGGGGGCCGGATGGCTACACCTTC.

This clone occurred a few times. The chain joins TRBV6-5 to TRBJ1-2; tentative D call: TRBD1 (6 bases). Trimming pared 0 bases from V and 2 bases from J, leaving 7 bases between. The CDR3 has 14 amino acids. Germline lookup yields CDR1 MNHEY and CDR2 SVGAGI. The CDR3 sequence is CASSYSGQNYGYTF. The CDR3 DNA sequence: TGTGCCAGCAGTTACTCGGGACAAAACTATGGCTACACCTTC.

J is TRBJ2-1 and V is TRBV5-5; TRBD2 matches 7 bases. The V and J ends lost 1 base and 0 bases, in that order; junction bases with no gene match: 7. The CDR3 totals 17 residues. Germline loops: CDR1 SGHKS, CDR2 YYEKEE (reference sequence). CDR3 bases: TGTGCCAGCAGCTTGACCACTAGCGCCCGCTCCTACAATGAGCAGTTCTTC. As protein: CASSLTTSARSYNEQFF.

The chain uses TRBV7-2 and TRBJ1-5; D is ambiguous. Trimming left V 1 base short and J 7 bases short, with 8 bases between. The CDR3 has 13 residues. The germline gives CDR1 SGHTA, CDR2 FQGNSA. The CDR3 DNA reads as TGTGCCAGCAGCTTAGGTGAGGTACAGCCCCAGCATTTT. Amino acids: CASSLGEVQPQHF.

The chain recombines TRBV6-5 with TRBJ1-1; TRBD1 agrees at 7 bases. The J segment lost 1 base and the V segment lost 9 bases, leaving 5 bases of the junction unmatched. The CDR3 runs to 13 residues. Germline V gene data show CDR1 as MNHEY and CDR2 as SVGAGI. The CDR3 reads CASTGVKNTEAFF. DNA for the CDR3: TGTGCCAGTACAGGGGTTAAGAACACTGAAGCTTTCTTT.

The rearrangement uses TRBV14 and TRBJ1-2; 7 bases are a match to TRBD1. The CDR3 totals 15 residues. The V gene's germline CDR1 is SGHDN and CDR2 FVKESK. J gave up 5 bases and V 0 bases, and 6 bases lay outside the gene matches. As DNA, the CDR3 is TGTGCCAGCAGCCAAGACACAGGGGAACTTTATGGCTACACCTTC. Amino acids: CASSQDTGELYGYTF.

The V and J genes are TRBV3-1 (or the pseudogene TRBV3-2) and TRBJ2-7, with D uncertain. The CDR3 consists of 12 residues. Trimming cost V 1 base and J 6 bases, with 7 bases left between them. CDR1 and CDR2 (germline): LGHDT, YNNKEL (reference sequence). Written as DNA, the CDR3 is TGTGCCAGCAGCCAAGCCTCCAGCGAGCAGTACTTC. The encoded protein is CASSQASSEQYF.

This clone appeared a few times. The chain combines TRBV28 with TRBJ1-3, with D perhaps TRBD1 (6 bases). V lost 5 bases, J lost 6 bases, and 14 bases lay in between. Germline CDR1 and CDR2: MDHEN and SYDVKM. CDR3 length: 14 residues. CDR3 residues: CASSISPGANTIYF. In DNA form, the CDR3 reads TGTGCCAGCAGTATCTCTCCGGGGGCAAACACCATATATTTT.

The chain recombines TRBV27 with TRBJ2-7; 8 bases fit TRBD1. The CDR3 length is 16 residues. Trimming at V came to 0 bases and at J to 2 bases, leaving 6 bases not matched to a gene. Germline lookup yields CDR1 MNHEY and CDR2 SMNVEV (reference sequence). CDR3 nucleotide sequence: TGTGCCAGCAGTTTATCAGCAGGGGGCGGTCCCTACGAGCAGTACTTC. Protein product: CASSLSAGGGPYEQYF.

The CDR3 loop is CASSLPGPGNTIYF. The CDR3 nucleotides read TGTGCCAGCAGCTTGCCAGGGCCTGGAAACACCATATATTTT. This rearrangement joins TRBV5-8 to TRBJ1-3; TRBD1 is a possible D gene (5 bases). V was pared by 1 base and J by 2 bases, with 7 bases between. Germline CDR1 SGHTS, CDR2 YDEGEE. The CDR3 is 14 residues long.